The next 6 T cell receptor beta chains were all read from a single sample in a study of blood T cell repertoires in COVID-19. TCRdb keeps only in-frame clones here, not all; method: immunoSEQ multiplex PCR. This table has about 140,000 clones, 75% to 85% appearing once. Sequences were obtained from peripheral blood. All receptors derive from a woman aged 45-59 years with acute or convalescent COVID-19.

The chain is built from TRBV7-9 and TRBJ1-2, with D unclear. Germline lookup yields CDR1 SEHNR and CDR2 FQNEAQ (reference sequence). The CDR3 contains 15 residues. The germline V and J ends were trimmed by 3 bases and 6 bases, with 17 bases remaining between them. CDR3: CASSFPGVVRDGYTF. For the CDR3, the DNA is TGTGCCAGCAGCTTCCCCGGCGTTGTCCGGGATGGCTACACCTTC.

This chain joins TRBV12-3 or TRBV12-4 and TRBJ1-2; TRBD1 matches 8 bases. This CDR3 is built from 13 residues. Trimming took 7 bases from V and 3 from J; bases not matched to a gene: 4. CDR3 residues: CASTPTGDYGYTF. DNA for the CDR3: TGTGCCAGCACCCCGACAGGGGACTATGGCTACACCTTC.

This chain connects TRBV6-2 or TRBV6-3 to TRBJ1-2; tentative D call: TRBD1 (5 bases). CDR1 MNHEY and CDR2 SVGEGT come from the germline V gene. The V gene lost 6 bases and the J gene lost 4 bases, with 9 bases spanning the gap. This CDR3 has 12 amino acids. In DNA form, the CDR3 reads TGTGCCAGCAGCCGCGACAGCTATGGCTACACCTTC. Protein product: CASSRDSYGYTF.

The gene calls are TRBV5-1 and TRBJ1-2; TRBD1 matches 7 bases. The CDR3 spans 16 residues. V gave up 0 bases and J gave up 6 bases; unmatched junction bases: 11. Germline CDR1 reads SGHRS; CDR2 reads YFSETQ. CDR3 coding DNA: TGCGCCAGCAGCTTGGGGGTTACAGGGGTTGGAGATGGCTACACCTTC. This codes for CASSLGVTGVGDGYTF.

This clone has a handful of counts. The chain carries TRBV5-5 and TRBJ1-6; TRBD1 matches at 8 bases. The germline CDR1 and CDR2 sequences are SGHKS and YYEKEE (reference sequence). The CDR3 is 15 residues long. J was trimmed by 13 bases and V by 4 bases; bases with no gene match: 13. CDR3 residues: CASSPERDRPEPLHF. CDR3 bases: TGTGCCAGCAGCCCCGAGAGGGACAGGCCCGAGCCCCTCCACTTT. Full variable domain (remainder filled in from reference TRBV5-5 and TRBJ1-6): DAGVTQSPTHLIKTRGQQVTLRCSPISGHKSVSWYQQVLGQGPQFIFQYYEKEERGRGNFPDRFSARQFPNYSSELNVNALLLGDSALYLCASSPERDRPEPLHFGNGTRLTVT.

The chain links TRBV5-4 to TRBJ2-1, with 8 bases fitting TRBD2. Unmatched junction bases numbered 4, after V lost 5 bases and J lost 0 bases. Germline V CDR1 and CDR2: SGHNT, YYREEE (reference sequence). CDR3 length: 15 residues. The CDR3 sequence is CASRPGGSSYNEQFF. In nucleotides, the CDR3 is TGTGCCAGCAGGCCGGGGGGGAGCTCCTACAATGAGCAGTTCTTC.